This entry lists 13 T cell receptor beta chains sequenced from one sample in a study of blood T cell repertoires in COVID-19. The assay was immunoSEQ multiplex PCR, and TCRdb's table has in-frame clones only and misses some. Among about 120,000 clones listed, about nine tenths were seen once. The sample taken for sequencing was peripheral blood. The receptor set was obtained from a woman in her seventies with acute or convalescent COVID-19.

The CDR3 coding sequence is TGTGCCAGCAGCCAGAGAGGTTTTACAGGGGTAGAAAAACTGTTTTTT. It yields the protein CASSQRGFTGVEKLFF. This chain links TRBV3-1 (or the pseudogene TRBV3-2) with TRBJ1-4; 7 bases match TRBD1. The V and J ends lost 3 bases and 8 bases, in that order; junction bases with no gene match: 12. The CDR3 runs to 16 residues. Germline CDR1 and CDR2: LGHDT and YNNKEL (reference sequence).

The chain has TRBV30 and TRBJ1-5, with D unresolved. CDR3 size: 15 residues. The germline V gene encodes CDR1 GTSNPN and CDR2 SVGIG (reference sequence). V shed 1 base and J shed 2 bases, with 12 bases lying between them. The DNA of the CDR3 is TGTGCCTGGAGTGCACGTTTTATAGGCAATCAGCCCCAGCATTTT. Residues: CAWSARFIGNQPQHF.

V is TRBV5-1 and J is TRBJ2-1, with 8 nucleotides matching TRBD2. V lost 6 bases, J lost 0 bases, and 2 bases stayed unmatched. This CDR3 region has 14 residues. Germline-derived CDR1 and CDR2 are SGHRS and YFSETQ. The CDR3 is CASTRGGSYNEQFF. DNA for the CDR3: TGCGCCAGCACCCGGGGGGGCTCCTACAATGAGCAGTTCTTC.

CDR3 sequence reads: CATSRESGGEELFF. CDR3 nucleotides: TGTGCCACCAGCAGAGAATCCGGGGGAGAGGAGCTGTTTTTT. The chain carries TRBV15 and TRBJ2-2; tentative D call: TRBD2 (6 bases). CDR3 size: 14 residues. CDR1 is LNHNV, CDR2 YYDKDF, per germline (reference sequence). V lost 0 bases and J 10 bases, leaving 12 bases between the germline ends.

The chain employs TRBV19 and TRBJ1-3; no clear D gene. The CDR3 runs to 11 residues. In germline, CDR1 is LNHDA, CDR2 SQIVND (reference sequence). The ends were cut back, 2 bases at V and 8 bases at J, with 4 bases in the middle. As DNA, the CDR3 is TGTGCCAGTAGTATACTAGACACCATATATTTT. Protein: CASSILDTIYF.

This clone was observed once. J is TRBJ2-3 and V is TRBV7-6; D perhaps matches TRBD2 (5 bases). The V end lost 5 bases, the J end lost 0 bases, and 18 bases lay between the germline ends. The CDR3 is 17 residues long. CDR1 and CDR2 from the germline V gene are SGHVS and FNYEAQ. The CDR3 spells CASSLGMRAASTDTQYF. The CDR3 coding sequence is TGTGCCAGCAGCCTCGGGATGAGAGCCGCTAGCACAGATACGCAGTATTTT.

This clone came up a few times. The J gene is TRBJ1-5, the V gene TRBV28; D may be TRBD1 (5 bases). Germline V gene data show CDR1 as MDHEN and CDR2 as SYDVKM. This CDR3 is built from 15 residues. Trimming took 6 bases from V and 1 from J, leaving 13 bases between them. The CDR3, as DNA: TGTGCCAGCAGCGGGGGTGGGGGGAGCAATCAGCCCCAGCATTTT. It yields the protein CASSGGGGSNQPQHF.

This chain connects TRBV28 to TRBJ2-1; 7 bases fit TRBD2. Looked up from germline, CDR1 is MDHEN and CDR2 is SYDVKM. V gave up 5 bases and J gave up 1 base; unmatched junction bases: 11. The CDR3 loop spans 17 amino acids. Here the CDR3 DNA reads TGTGCCAGCAGTCGCCTCTGGGAGGGCCTTTCCTACAATGAGCAGTTCTTC. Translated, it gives CASSRLWEGLSYNEQFF.

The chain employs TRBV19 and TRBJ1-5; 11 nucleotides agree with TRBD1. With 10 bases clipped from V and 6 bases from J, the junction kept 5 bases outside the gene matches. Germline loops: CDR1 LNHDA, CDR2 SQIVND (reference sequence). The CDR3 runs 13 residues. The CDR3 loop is CATSGTGGQPQHF. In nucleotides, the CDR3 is TGTGCCACCTCCGGGACAGGGGGTCAGCCCCAGCATTTT.

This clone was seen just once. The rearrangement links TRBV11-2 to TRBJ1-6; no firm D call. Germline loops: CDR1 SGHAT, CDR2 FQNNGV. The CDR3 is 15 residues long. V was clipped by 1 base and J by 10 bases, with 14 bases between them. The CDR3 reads CASSLGERGLSPLHF. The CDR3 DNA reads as TGTGCCAGCAGCTTAGGGGAGAGAGGTCTGTCACCCCTCCACTTT. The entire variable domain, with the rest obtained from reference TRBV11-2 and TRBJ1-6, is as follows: EAGVAQSPRYKIIEKRQSVAFWCNPISGHATLYWYQQILGQGPKLLIQFQNNGVVDDSQLPKDRFSAERLKGVDSTLKIQPAKLEDSAVYLCASSLGERGLSPLHFGNGTRLTVT.

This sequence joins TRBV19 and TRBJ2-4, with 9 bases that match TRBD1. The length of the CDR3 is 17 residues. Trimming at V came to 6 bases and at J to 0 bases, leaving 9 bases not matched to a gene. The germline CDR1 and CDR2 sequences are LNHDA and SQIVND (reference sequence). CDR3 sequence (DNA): TGTGCCAGTAGGCGGCCGGACAGGGGAGGAGCCAAAAACATTCAGTACTTC. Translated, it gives CASRRPDRGGAKNIQYF.

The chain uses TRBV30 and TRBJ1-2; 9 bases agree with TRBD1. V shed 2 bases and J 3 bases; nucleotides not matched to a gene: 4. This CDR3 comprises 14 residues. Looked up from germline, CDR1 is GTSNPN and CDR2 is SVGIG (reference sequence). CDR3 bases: TGTGCCTGGAGTTTGACAGGGGGGGACTATGGCTACACCTTC. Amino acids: CAWSLTGGDYGYTF. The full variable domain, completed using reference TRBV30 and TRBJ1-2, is SQTIHQWPATLVQPVGSPLSLECTVEGTSNPNLYWYRQAAGRGLQLLFYSVGIGQISSEVPQNLSASRPQDRQFILSSKKLLLSDSGFYLCAWSLTGGDYGYTFGSGTRLTVV.

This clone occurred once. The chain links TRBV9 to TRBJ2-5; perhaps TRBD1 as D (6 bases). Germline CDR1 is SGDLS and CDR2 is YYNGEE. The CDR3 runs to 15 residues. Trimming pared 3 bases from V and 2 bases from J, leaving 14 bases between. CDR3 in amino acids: CASSADPDRQETQYF. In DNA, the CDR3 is TGTGCCAGCAGCGCCGACCCGGACAGACAAGAGACCCAGTACTTC.